The 4 T cell receptor beta chains below come from one sample, sequenced in a study of cytomegalovirus exposure and HLA in healthy donors. Sequencing used immunoSEQ multiplex PCR; TCRdb keeps in-frame clones, though not all of them. The sample records about 160,000 clones, about 86% being singletons. Sample: PBMCs. The receptors here all came from a woman in her late teens or twenties in good health and CMV-seronegative.

The chain carries TRBV7-8 and TRBJ1-2; 7 bases fit TRBD1. The trim removed 4 bases at V and 6 bases at J, leaving 8 bases unmatched. CDR3 length equals 14 residues. CDR1 is SGHVS, CDR2 FQNEAQ, per germline. CDR3 sequence (DNA): TGTGCCAGCAGCTCGACAGGGACGCAAGATGGCTACACCTTC. Protein sequence: CASSSTGTQDGYTF.

This clone was seen once. The rearrangement uses TRBV15 and TRBJ1-4; 7 bases match TRBD1. CDR1 is LNHNV and CDR2 is YYDKDF in the germline V gene (reference sequence). The CDR3 extends over 15 amino acids. V shed 4 bases and J 3 bases; nucleotides not matched to a gene: 5. Written as DNA, the CDR3 is TGTGCCACCAGCACTTCGACAGGGTCTAATGAAAAACTGTTTTTT. It specifies CATSTSTGSNEKLFF.

This CDR3 is CAETRTRGTFF. The CDR3, as DNA: TGTGCCGAAACGAGGACCCGGGGGACTTTCTTT. The rearrangement links TRBV7-9 to TRBJ1-1, with a weak D call TRBD1 (5 bases). The CDR3 sequence is 11 residues long. Trimming cost V 11 bases and J 12 bases, with 19 bases left between them. From germline, CDR1 is SEHNR and CDR2 FQNEAQ (reference sequence). Variable domain in full (rest from reference TRBV7-9 and TRBJ1-1): DTGVSQNPRHKITKRGQNVTFRCDPISEHNRLYWYRQTLGQGPEFLTYFQNEAQLEKSRLLSDRFSAERPKGSFSTLEIQRTEQGDSAMYLCAETRTRGTFFGQGTRLTVV.

The chain uses TRBV5-1 and TRBJ1-3; a possible D gene is TRBD1 (6 bases). This CDR3 has 14 amino acids. Trimming removed 3 bases at V and 0 bases at J, with 7 bases between. Germline-derived CDR1 and CDR2 are SGHRS and YFSETQ. The CDR3 region is CASSWDNSGNTIYF. CDR3 bases: TGCGCCAGCAGCTGGGACAACTCTGGAAACACCATATATTTT. Looking up the rest from reference TRBV5-1 and TRBJ1-3 gives the full variable domain: KAGVTQTPRYLIKTRGQQVTLSCSPISGHRSVSWYQQTPGQGLQFLFEYFSETQRNKGNFPGRFSGRQFSNSRSEMNVSTLELGDSALYLCASSWDNSGNTIYFGEGSWLTVV.